This T cell receptor (delta chain) was retrieved from a study of γδ T cells in repeated Plasmodium falciparum infection. TCRdb processed the multiplex PCR reads again with the CATT caller. The table lists 70,000 to 95,000 delta-chain clones, 1.4% to 1.5% of them singletons. This clone occurred many times. Bulk repertoires came from Vgamma9/Vdelta2+ or Vdelta2-negative gammadelta T cells flow-sorted from PBMC. Germline V gives CDR1 TSWWSYY, CDR2 QGS. This CDR3 has 23 residues. Trimming pared 1 base from V and 0 bases from J, leaving 33 bases between. The gene calls are TRDV1 and TRDJ1; no definite D call. The sequenced sample consisted of gamma-delta T cells from blood. This TCR was sampled from a pool of human donors (malaria-infected and uninfected, not separated). CDR3 sequence reads: CALGEPRFAQLGMGTSYTDKLIF. The CDR3 coding sequence is TGTGCTCTTGGGGAACCGCGCTTCGCCCAGTTGGGCATGGGCACCTCGTACACCGATAAACTCATCTTT.